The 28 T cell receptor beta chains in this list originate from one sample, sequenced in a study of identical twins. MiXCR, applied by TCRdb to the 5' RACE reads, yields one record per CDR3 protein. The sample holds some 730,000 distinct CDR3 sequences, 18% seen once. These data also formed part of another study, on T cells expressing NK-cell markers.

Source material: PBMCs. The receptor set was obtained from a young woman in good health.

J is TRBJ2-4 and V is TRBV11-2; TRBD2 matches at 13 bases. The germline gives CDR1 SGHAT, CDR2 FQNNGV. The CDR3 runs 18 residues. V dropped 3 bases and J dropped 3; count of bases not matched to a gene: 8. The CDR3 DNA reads TGTGCCAGCAGCTTGGGGACTAGCGGGATATGGGGCAAAAACATTCAGTACTTC. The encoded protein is CASSLGTSGIWGKNIQYF.

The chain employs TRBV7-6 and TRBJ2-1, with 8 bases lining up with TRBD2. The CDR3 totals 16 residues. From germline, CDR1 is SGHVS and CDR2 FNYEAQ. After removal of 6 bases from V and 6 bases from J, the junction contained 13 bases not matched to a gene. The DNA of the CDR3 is TGTGCCAGCAGTCCTGGGGGTAGCGGGATCGGCAATGAGCAGTTCTTC. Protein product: CASSPGGSGIGNEQFF.

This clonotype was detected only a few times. CDR3 region: CASSLQESGYTF. CDR3 DNA: TGTGCCAGCAGCCTACAGGAGAGTGGCTACACCTTC. The chain uses TRBV3-1 and TRBJ1-2; D might be TRBD1 (5 bases). Trimming stripped 4 bases from V and 7 bases from J, with 10 bases between. There are 12 residues in the CDR3. The germline V gene encodes CDR1 LGHDT and CDR2 YNNKEL (reference sequence). Drawing the rest from reference TRBV3-1 and TRBJ1-2, the complete variable domain is DTAVSQTPKYLVTQMGNDKSIKCEQNLGHDTMYWYKQDSKKFLKIMFSYNNKELIINETVPNRFSPKSPDKAHLNLHINSLELGDSAVYFCASSLQESGYTFGSGTRLTVV.

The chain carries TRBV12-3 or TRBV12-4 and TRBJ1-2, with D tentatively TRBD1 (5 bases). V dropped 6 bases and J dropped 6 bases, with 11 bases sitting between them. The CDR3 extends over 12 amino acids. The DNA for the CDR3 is TGTGCCAGCAGCCACCCAGGGCATGGCTACACCTTC. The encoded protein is CASSHPGHGYTF.

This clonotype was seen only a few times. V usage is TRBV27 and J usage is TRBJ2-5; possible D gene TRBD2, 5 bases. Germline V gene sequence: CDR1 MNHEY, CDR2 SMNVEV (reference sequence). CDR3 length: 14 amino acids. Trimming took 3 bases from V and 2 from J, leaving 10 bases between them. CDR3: CASSFGGLQETQYF. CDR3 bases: TGTGCCAGCAGTTTTGGAGGACTTCAAGAGACCCAGTACTTC.

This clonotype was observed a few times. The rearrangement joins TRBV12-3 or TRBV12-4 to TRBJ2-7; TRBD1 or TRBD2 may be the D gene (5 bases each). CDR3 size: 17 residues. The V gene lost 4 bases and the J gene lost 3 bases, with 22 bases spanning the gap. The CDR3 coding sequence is TGTGCCAGCAGTTGGGGGTTTGGGCAGGGTGGAGACTACGAGCAGTACTTC. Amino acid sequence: CASSWGFGQGGDYEQYF.

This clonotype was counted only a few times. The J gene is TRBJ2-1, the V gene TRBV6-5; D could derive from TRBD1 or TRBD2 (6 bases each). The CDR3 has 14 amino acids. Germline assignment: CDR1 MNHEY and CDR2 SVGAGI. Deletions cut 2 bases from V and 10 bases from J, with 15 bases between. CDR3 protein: CASSYLPGAWEQFF. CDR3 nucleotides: TGTGCCAGCAGTTACCTACCGGGGGCATGGGAGCAGTTCTTC.

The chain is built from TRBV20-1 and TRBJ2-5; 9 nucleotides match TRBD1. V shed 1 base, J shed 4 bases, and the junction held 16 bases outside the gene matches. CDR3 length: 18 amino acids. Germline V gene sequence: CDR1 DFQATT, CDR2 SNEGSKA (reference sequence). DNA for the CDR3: TGCAGTGCTAGAGCAACGGGGACAGGGCGATCGTCCCGAGAGACCCAGTACTTC. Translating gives CSARATGTGRSSRETQYF.

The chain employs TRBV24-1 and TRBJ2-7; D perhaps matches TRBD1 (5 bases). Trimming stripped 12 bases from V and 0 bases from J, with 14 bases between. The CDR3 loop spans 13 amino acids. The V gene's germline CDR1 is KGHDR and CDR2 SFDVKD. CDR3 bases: TGTGCCCCTCAAGGGGCGACCTCCTACGAGCAGTACTTC. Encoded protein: CAPQGATSYEQYF.

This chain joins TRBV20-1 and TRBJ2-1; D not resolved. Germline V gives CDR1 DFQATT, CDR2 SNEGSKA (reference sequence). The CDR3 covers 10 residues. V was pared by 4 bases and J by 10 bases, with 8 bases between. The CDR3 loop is CSAILAEQFF. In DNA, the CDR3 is TGCAGTGCTATCCTCGCCGAGCAGTTCTTC.

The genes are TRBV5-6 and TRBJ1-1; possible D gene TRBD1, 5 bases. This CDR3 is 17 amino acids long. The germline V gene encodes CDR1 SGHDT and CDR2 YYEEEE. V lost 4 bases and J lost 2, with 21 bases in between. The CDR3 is CASSLLGTAGGNTEAFF. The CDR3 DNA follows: TGTGCCAGCAGCCTCTTAGGGACGGCGGGTGGAAACACTGAAGCTTTCTTT.

The CDR3 region is CSADGLAGVEQYF. The CDR3 DNA sequence: TGCAGTGCTGATGGACTAGCGGGAGTGGAGCAGTACTTC. The V gene is TRBV20-1, the J gene TRBJ2-7; 13 bases are shared with TRBD2. The V gene's germline CDR1 is DFQATT and CDR2 SNEGSKA (reference sequence). The CDR3 spans 13 residues. J gave up 7 bases and V 5 bases, and 5 bases lay outside the gene matches.

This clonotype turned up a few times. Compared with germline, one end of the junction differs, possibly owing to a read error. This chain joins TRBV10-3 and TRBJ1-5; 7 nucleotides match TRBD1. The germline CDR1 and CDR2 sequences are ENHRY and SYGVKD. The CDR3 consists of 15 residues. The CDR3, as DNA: TGTGCCATCAGTGAGTCAGGGGGCAATTATCAGTCCCAGCATTTT. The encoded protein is CAISESGGNYQSQHF.

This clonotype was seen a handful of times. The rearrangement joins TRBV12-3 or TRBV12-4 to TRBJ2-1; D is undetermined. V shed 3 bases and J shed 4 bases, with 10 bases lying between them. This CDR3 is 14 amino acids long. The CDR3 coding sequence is TGTGCCAGCAGTTTTCGACGATCGTACAATGAGCAGTTCTTC. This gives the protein CASSFRRSYNEQFF.

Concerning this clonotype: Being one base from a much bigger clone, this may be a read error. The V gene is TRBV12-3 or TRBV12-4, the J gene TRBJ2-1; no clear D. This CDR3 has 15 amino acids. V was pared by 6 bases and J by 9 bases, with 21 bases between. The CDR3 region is CASRSPYSRLREQFF. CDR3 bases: TGTGCCAGCAGATCACCCTATAGCCGTCTCCGTGAGCAGTTCTTC.

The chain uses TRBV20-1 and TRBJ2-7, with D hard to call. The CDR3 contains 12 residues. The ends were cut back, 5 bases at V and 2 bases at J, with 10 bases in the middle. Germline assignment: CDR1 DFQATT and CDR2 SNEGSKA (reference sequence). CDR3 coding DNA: TGCAGTGCTCAAGGTGTTACCTACGAGCAGTACTTC. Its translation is CSAQGVTYEQYF.

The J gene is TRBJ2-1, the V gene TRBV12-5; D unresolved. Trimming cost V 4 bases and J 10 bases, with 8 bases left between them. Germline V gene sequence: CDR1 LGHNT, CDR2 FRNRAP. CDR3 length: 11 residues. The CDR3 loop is CASGSPREQFF. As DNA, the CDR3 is TGTGCTAGTGGTTCCCCCCGGGAGCAGTTCTTC. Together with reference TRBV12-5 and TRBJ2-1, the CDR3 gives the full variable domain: DARVTQTPRHKVTEMGQEVTMRCQPILGHNTVFWYRQTMMQGLELLAYFRNRAPLDDSGMPKDRFSAEMPDATLATLKIQPSEPRDSAVYFCASGSPREQFFGPGTRLTVL.

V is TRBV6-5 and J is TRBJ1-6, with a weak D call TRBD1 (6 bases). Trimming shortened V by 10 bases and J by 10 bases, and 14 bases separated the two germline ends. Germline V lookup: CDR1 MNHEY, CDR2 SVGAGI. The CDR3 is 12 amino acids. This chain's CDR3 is CATQGGWSPLHF. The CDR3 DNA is TGTGCCACCCAAGGGGGGTGGTCACCCCTCCACTTT.

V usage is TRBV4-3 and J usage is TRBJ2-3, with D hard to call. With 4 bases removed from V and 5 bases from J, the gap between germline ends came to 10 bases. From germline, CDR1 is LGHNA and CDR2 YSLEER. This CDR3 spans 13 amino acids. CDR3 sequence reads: CASSPGPQDTQYF. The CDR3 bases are TGCGCCAGCAGCCCCGGCCCCCAAGATACGCAGTATTTT.

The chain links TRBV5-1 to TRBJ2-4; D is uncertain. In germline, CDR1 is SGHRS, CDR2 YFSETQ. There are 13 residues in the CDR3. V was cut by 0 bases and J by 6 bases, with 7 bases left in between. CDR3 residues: CASSLAIPNIQYF. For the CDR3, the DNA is TGCGCCAGCAGCTTGGCCATCCCAAACATTCAGTACTTC.

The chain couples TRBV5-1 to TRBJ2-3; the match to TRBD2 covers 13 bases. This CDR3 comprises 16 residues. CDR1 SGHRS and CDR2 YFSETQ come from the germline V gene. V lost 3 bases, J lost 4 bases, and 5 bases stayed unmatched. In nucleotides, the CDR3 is TGCGCCAGCAGCTGGACTAGCGGGAGTATCCCAGATACGCAGTATTTT. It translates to CASSWTSGSIPDTQYF.

The CDR3 loop reads CASSPGTGPNEQFF. The CDR3 DNA is TGTGCCAGCAGTCCCGGGACAGGGCCCAATGAGCAGTTCTTC. The V gene is TRBV6-1, the J gene TRBJ2-1; 9 nucleotides match TRBD1. The J segment lost 6 bases and the V segment lost 5 bases, leaving 5 bases of the junction unmatched. CDR3 size: 14 residues. Germline values: CDR1 MNHNS, CDR2 SASEGT.

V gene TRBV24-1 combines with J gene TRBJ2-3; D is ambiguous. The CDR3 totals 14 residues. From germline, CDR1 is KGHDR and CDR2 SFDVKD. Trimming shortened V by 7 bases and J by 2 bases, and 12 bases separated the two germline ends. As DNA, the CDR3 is TGTGCCACCAGGGGCCCGAAAAACACAGATACGCAGTATTTT. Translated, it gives CATRGPKNTDTQYF.

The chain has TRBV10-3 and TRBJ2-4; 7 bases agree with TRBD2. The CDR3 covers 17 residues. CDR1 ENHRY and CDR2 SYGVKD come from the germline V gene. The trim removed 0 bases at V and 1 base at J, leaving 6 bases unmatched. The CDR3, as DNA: TGTGCCATCAGTGAGTCAGCGGCGGGAGTCGCCAAAAACATTCAGTACTTC. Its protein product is CAISESAAGVAKNIQYF.

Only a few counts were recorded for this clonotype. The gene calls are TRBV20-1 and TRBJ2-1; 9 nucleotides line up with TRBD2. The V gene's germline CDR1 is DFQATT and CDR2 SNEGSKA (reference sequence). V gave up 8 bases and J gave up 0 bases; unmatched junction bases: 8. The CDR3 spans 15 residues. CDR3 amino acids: CSSGLARSSYNEQFF. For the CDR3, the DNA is TGCAGTTCAGGACTAGCGCGTAGCTCCTACAATGAGCAGTTCTTC.

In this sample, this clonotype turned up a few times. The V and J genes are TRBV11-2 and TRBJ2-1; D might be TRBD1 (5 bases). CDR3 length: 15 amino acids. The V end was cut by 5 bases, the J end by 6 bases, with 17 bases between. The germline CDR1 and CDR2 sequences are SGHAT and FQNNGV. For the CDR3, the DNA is TGTGCCAGCAGCCTACTCACCAGACAGCTCAATGAGCAGTTCTTC. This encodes CASSLLTRQLNEQFF.

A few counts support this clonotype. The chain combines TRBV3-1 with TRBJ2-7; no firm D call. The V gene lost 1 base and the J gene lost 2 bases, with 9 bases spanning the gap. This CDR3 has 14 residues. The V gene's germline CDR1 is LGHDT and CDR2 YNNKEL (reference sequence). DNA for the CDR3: TGTGCCAGCAGCCAAGCGCGACGGACCTACGAGCAGTACTTC. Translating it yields CASSQARRTYEQYF.

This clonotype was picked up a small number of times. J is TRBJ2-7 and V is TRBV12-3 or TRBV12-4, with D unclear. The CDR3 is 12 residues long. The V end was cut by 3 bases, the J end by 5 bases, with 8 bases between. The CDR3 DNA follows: TGTGCCAGCAGTTTGCAGGCGGACGAGCAGTACTTC. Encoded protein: CASSLQADEQYF.